This TCR beta chain was identified during a study of shared clonotypes between healthy human individuals. Study-wide results and caveats: A generally larger estimated richness was seen in naive subsets than in memory subsets. Though the depth was large, rarefaction showed that sorted-subset sequencing was incomplete. The study found lower generation probabilities in non-shared clonotypes than in those shared by all four donors.

Trimming took off 7 bases at V and 7 bases at J, with 10 bases between the two ends. The CDR3 is 11 amino acids. Germline values: CDR1 LNHDA, CDR2 SQIVND (reference sequence). With respect to this clone: Its antigen remains unknown.

Method: immunoSEQ multiplex PCR; TCRdb's copy keeps in-frame clones and lacks some. There are some 2,100,000 clones in the sample; around 95% occur only once, and around 0.13% lies in the top ten. The specimen was naive CD4+ T cells sorted from blood. Stated subset: CD45RA+ positively selected. J is TRBJ1-1 and V is TRBV19; no firm D call. The receptor was isolated from a man between 18 and 35 years old in good health. CDR3 nucleotide sequence: TGTGCCAGTAAGCTCCAAGATGAAGCTTTCTTT. Translated, it gives CASKLQDEAFF.